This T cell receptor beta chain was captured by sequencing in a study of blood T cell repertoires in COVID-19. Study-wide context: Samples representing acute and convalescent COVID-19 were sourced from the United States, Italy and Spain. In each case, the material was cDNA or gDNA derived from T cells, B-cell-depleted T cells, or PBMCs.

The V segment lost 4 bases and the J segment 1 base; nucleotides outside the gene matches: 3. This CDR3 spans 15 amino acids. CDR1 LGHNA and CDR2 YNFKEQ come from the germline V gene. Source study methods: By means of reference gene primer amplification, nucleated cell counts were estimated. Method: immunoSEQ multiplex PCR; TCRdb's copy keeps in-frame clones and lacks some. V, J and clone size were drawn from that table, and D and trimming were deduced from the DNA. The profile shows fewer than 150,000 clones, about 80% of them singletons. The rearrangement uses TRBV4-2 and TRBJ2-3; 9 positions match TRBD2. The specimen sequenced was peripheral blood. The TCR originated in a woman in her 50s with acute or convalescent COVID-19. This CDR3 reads CASSRWTSGTDTQYF. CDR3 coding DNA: TGTGCCAGCAGCCGATGGACTAGCGGCACAGATACGCAGTATTTT.